What follows describes a single T cell receptor (beta chain). The CDR3 runs to 12 residues. CDR1 is LNHDA, CDR2 SQIVND, per germline (reference sequence). This sample was included in a study of cytomegalovirus exposure and HLA in healthy donors. It was with 60 Vbeta and 13 Jbeta primers that the PCR ran. Here immunoSEQ multiplex PCR was the method, and the copy in TCRdb shows in-frame clones only, minus some. The sample carries under 100,000 clones, around four fifths recorded once. The rearrangement links TRBV19 to TRBJ2-3; 11 bases are shared with TRBD1. The source is a boy aged 5 to 17 in good health and CMV-seronegative. The sequencing sample was made of PBMCs. This chain's CDR3 is CALGTGGGTQYF. CDR3 coding DNA: TGTGCGCTGGGGACAGGGGGAGGTACGCAGTATTTT. The variable domain in full, with the rest retrieved from reference TRBV19 and TRBJ2-3, is DGGITQSPKYLFRKEGQNVTLSCEQNLNHDAMYWYRQDPGQGLRLIYYSQIVNDFQKGDIAEGYSVSREKKESFPLTVTSAQKNPTAFYLCALGTGGGTQYFGPGTRLTVL.